This TCR beta chain was recorded in a study of shared T cell receptors in the human thymus. This clone is a singleton in its sample. Some clones are missing from TCRdb's copy, which holds only in-frame ones; the method was immunoSEQ multiplex PCR. The repertoire holds some 760,000 clones, 70% to 90% seen once, with 0.0095% to 0.011% in the top ten. With 4 bases clipped from V and 4 bases from J, the junction kept 14 bases outside the gene matches. This CDR3 has 17 amino acids. Per the germline V gene, CDR1 is SGHRS and CDR2 is YFSETQ. In addition, the sample was reused for a study of human thymus T cells. That paper adds: Corrective surgery for congenital heart defects was being performed on the healthy Finnish infants who were the donors. Thymus tissue was removed during corrective cardiac surgery. Thymic and blood repertoires seemed to show skewed V and J gene use.

The receptor was derived from a girl younger than two with a congenital heart defect. Sequencing was performed on thymocytes. The chain recombines TRBV5-1 with TRBJ1-1, with 9 bases matching TRBD1. This CDR3 reads CASSLPGQGKVGTEAFF. CDR3 DNA: TGCGCCAGCAGCCTGCCCGGACAGGGGAAAGTTGGCACTGAAGCTTTCTTT.